A single sample is the source of the 27 T cell receptor beta chains below, sequenced in a study of identical twins. Each CDR3 protein gets one entry after TCRdb re-called the 5' RACE reads with MiXCR. In the table there are 150,000 or so distinct CDR3 sequences, around 3.4% of which are singletons. Sample: memory T cells sorted from blood. The receptors derive from a man aged 18 to 29 in good health.

This clonotype was recorded many times. The V call is TRBV3-1, the J call TRBJ1-1; 7 bases are shared with TRBD1. The V gene end was trimmed by 6 bases and the J gene end by 1 base; junction bases not matched to a gene: 11. This CDR3 has 16 amino acids. CDR1 LGHDT and CDR2 YNNKEL come from the germline V gene (reference sequence). DNA for the CDR3: TGTGCCAGCAGTTCCGCCGGCGACAGGGCGAACACTGAAGCTTTCTTT. Its translation: CASSSAGDRANTEAFF.

This clonotype was counted only a few times. The V call is TRBV14, the J call TRBJ2-1; D is perhaps TRBD1 (6 bases). Germline lookup yields CDR1 SGHDN and CDR2 FVKESK. The CDR3 runs 13 residues. The V gene lost 3 bases and the J gene lost 12 bases, with 15 bases spanning the gap. CDR3 DNA sequence: TGTGCCAGCAGCCAGGACAGTTTGGTGAGGCAGTTCTTC. Translation gives CASSQDSLVRQFF.

This clonotype was counted many times. The CDR3 DNA is TGTGCCAGCAGTTTACTCGACGGACAAACCGAAGCTTTCTTT. The encoded protein is CASSLLDGQTEAFF. The chain couples TRBV12-3 or TRBV12-4 to TRBJ1-1; perhaps TRBD1 as D (5 bases). V lost 2 bases, J lost 8 bases, and 15 bases lay in between. The length of the CDR3 is 14 residues.

CDR3 nucleotides: TGTGCCACCAGCAAGGGACAGGGTATCAACGAGCAGTACTTC. Protein: CATSKGQGINEQYF. The chain is built from TRBV15 and TRBJ2-7, with 9 nucleotides matching TRBD1. Trimming at V came to 4 bases and at J to 5 bases, leaving 6 bases not matched to a gene. The germline V gene encodes CDR1 LNHNV and CDR2 YYDKDF (reference sequence). The CDR3 runs to 14 residues.

Many counts were recorded for this clonotype. The CDR3 sequence: CSVYGLAGDSYNEQFF. CDR3 DNA sequence: TGCAGTGTCTACGGACTAGCGGGGGATTCCTACAATGAGCAGTTCTTC. V and J are TRBV20-1 and TRBJ2-1; 13 positions agree with TRBD2. The germline CDR1 and CDR2 sequences are DFQATT and SNEGSKA (reference sequence). The CDR3 contains 16 residues. V trimming: 7 bases; J trimming: 1 base; junction bases outside the gene matches: 7.

This clonotype was recorded many times. V and J are TRBV9 and TRBJ2-1, with D maybe TRBD2 (5 bases). CDR3 length equals 15 residues. Germline V gene data show CDR1 as SGDLS and CDR2 as YYNGEE. Trimming shortened V by 0 bases and J by 0 bases, and 7 bases separated the two germline ends. This CDR3 is CASSVGRSSYNEQFF. CDR3 sequence (DNA): TGTGCCAGCAGCGTAGGGAGGAGCTCCTACAATGAGCAGTTCTTC.

The table lists this clonotype with many counts. The rearrangement links TRBV4-1 to TRBJ1-3; D ambiguous. V was cut by 0 bases and J by 0 bases, with 6 bases left in between. Per the germline V gene, CDR1 is MGHRA and CDR2 is YSYEKL. This CDR3 contains 15 residues. CDR3 DNA: TGCGCCAGCAGCCAAGATCCGATCTCTGGAAACACCATATATTTT. It translates to CASSQDPISGNTIYF.

This clonotype was counted ten times or more. The chain uses TRBV18 and TRBJ2-3, with 8 nucleotides matching TRBD2. This CDR3 spans 15 amino acids. V gave up 2 bases and J gave up 3 bases; unmatched junction bases: 4. The germline V gene has CDR1 KGHSH and CDR2 LQKENI. CDR3 coding DNA: TGTGCCAGCTCACCAAGTAGCGGGATTACAGATACGCAGTATTTT. Translated: CASSPSSGITDTQYF.

This clonotype has a count of ten or more. This chain links TRBV20-1 with TRBJ2-5; D gene ambiguous. From germline, CDR1 is DFQATT and CDR2 SNEGSKA (reference sequence). V dropped 3 bases and J dropped 3 bases, with 8 bases sitting between them. The CDR3 is 12 amino acids. CDR3 in amino acids: CSARGLEETQYF. CDR3 nucleotides: TGCAGTGCTAGGGGATTAGAAGAGACCCAGTACTTC.

The sample holds a few counts of this clonotype. V and J are TRBV19 and TRBJ1-5; D ambiguous. The V and J ends lost 7 bases and 4 bases respectively, with 17 bases between them. The germline V gene encodes CDR1 LNHDA and CDR2 SQIVND (reference sequence). The CDR3 extends over 15 amino acids. The CDR3 reads CASTTGGTINQPQHF. The CDR3 DNA reads TGTGCCAGTACTACCGGTGGCACCATAAATCAGCCCCAGCATTTT.

Many counts were recorded for this clonotype. The gene calls are TRBV15 and TRBJ2-3; no clear D. The germline gives CDR1 LNHNV, CDR2 YYDKDF (reference sequence). V lost 3 bases and J lost 6, with 10 bases in between. The CDR3 extends over 13 amino acids. The DNA of the CDR3 is TGTGCCACCAGCAGGCTCCGTGAGGATACGCAGTATTTT. Translating it yields CATSRLREDTQYF. The whole variable domain, filled in from reference TRBV15 and TRBJ2-3, reads DAMVIQNPRYQVTQFGKPVTLSCSQTLNHNVMYWYQQKSSQAPKLLFHYYDKDFNNEADTPDNFQSRRPNTSFCFLDIRSPGLGDTAMYLCATSRLREDTQYFGPGTRLTVL.

The chain combines TRBV7-3 with TRBJ2-5; maybe TRBD2 (5 bases). Per the germline V gene, CDR1 is SGHTA and CDR2 is FQGTGA. The CDR3 is made up of 15 amino acids. V was clipped by 5 bases and J by 5 bases, with 18 bases between them. The CDR3 region has the DNA TGTGCCAGCAGCCCAACCTCGGCTAGCAGCGAGACCCAGTACTTC. Translated: CASSPTSASSETQYF.

V is TRBV9 and J is TRBJ1-4; maybe TRBD1 (6 bases). The CDR3 length is 15 residues. V was clipped by 4 bases and J by 5 bases, with 15 bases between them. In germline, CDR1 is SGDLS, CDR2 YYNGEE. The CDR3 DNA sequence: TGTGCCAGCAGCTTCCGCGGGGGGGGCAATGAAAAACTGTTTTTT. Encoded protein: CASSFRGGGNEKLFF.

This clonotype was seen many times. J is TRBJ2-3 and V is TRBV20-1; 7 positions match TRBD1. CDR1 and CDR2 (germline): DFQATT, SNEGSKA (reference sequence). This CDR3 region has 14 residues. J gave up 3 bases and V 5 bases, and 8 bases lay outside the gene matches. In nucleotides, the CDR3 is TGCAGTGCTCCCAAACAGGGGAAGACAGATACGCAGTATTTT. This encodes CSAPKQGKTDTQYF.

The sample holds many counts of this clonotype. The junction differs from germline at one of its ends, possibly a read error. J is TRBJ1-2 and V is TRBV20-1; the match to TRBD1 covers 8 bases. The CDR3 covers 15 residues. CDR1 DFQATT and CDR2 SNEGSKA come from the germline V gene (reference sequence). The CDR3 DNA sequence: TGCATTGCTACCAGGACAGGGAAAGCTAACTATGGCTACACCTTC. Translation gives CIATRTGKANYGYTF.

In this sample, this clonotype turned up many times. The CDR3 sequence: CASSLQNQGSTEAFF. CDR3 in DNA: TGCGCCAGCAGTCTCCAAAATCAGGGCTCCACTGAAGCTTTCTTT. The V call is TRBV5-1, the J call TRBJ1-1; TRBD1 is a possible D gene (5 bases). This CDR3 is built from 15 residues. The V and J ends lost 5 bases and 4 bases respectively, with 18 bases between them. In germline, CDR1 is SGHRS, CDR2 YFSETQ.

As to this clonotype: This could be a read error, since a much larger clone is one nucleotide away. The chain links TRBV20-1 to TRBJ1-6; no firm D call. This CDR3 contains 14 residues. Germline CDR1 and CDR2: DFQATT and SNEGSKA (reference sequence). CDR3 DNA: TGCAGTGCTAGAGAACGCGGCTATAATTCACCCCTCCGCTTT. This codes for CSARERGYNSPLRF.

This clonotype has at least ten counts. V gene TRBV20-1 combines with J gene TRBJ1-5; TRBD1 is a possible D gene (5 bases). Germline V gene lookup returns CDR1 DFQATT and CDR2 SNEGSKA (reference sequence). This CDR3 comprises 15 residues. V was clipped by 3 bases and J by 3 bases, with 15 bases between them. The CDR3 here is CSASGPGRLNQPQHF. The CDR3 nucleotides read TGCAGTGCTAGTGGTCCGGGACGGCTCAATCAGCCCCAGCATTTT.

The chain recombines TRBV30 with TRBJ2-7; D might be TRBD1 or TRBD2, each matching 5 bases. Germline V gene lookup returns CDR1 GTSNPN and CDR2 SVGIG (reference sequence). This CDR3 has 15 amino acids. The V gene lost 1 base and the J gene lost 0 bases, with 13 bases spanning the gap. The CDR3 here is CAWSAYTGLSYEQYF. CDR3 nucleotide sequence: TGTGCCTGGAGTGCCTATACAGGACTCTCCTACGAGCAGTACTTC.

This clonotype was found many times. The chain uses TRBV6-2 or TRBV6-3 and TRBJ2-6; the D is unclear. The germline gives CDR1 MNHEY, CDR2 SVGEGT. CDR3 length: 13 residues. V shed 8 bases and J shed 1 base, with 6 bases lying between them. This CDR3 reads CASGRSGANVLTF. DNA for the CDR3: TGTGCCAGCGGTAGGTCTGGGGCCAACGTCCTGACTTTC.

This clonotype was observed at least ten times. This chain joins TRBV27 and TRBJ2-3, with D tentatively TRBD1 (6 bases). The CDR3 runs 15 residues. The germline V gene has CDR1 MNHEY and CDR2 SMNVEV (reference sequence). V was pared by 6 bases and J by 3 bases, with 16 bases between. The CDR3 loop is CASRLTIQGTDTQYF. As DNA, the CDR3 is TGTGCCAGCAGGCTAACGATTCAGGGGACAGATACGCAGTATTTT.

This clonotype has ten or more counts. The rearrangement links TRBV6-1 to TRBJ1-3, with D hard to call. Trimming took off 6 bases at V and 2 bases at J, with 8 bases between the two ends. Germline V gives CDR1 MNHNS, CDR2 SASEGT. The CDR3 sequence is 13 residues long. The CDR3 DNA follows: TGTGCCAGCAGCAAGGAAGCTGGAAACACCATATATTTT. Amino acid sequence: CASSKEAGNTIYF.

The table lists this clonotype with many counts. The V gene is TRBV29-1, the J gene TRBJ2-5; D assignment may be TRBD1 or TRBD2 (5 bases each). Trimming stripped 4 bases from V and 5 bases from J, with 11 bases between. This CDR3 contains 12 residues. Germline assignment: CDR1 SQVTM and CDR2 ANQGSEA. CDR3 residues: CSVGVGDETQYF. The CDR3 DNA sequence: TGCAGCGTTGGGGTGGGGGACGAGACCCAGTACTTC.

This chain connects TRBV10-2 to TRBJ1-2; a weak D match, TRBD1 (5 bases). The CDR3 contains 11 residues. Trimming shortened V by 8 bases and J by 3 bases, and 7 bases separated the two germline ends. Germline lookup yields CDR1 WSHSY and CDR2 SAAADI. This CDR3 reads CASGGDYGYTF. Written as DNA, the CDR3 is TGCGCCAGCGGAGGGGACTATGGCTACACCTTC.

There are many counts of this clonotype. V gene TRBV3-1 combines with J gene TRBJ2-1; 11 bases are a match to TRBD2. Germline V CDR1 and CDR2: LGHDT, YNNKEL (reference sequence). The trim removed 4 bases at V and 8 bases at J, leaving 13 bases unmatched. The CDR3 loop spans 17 amino acids. CDR3 amino acids: CASSPRSGRARLDEQFF. The CDR3 region has the DNA TGTGCCAGCAGCCCCCGTAGCGGGAGGGCCAGGTTGGATGAGCAGTTCTTC.

This clonotype appeared many times. The gene calls are TRBV15 and TRBJ2-1, with TRBD1 identical over 7 bases. The germline V gene encodes CDR1 LNHNV and CDR2 YYDKDF (reference sequence). This CDR3 is built from 16 residues. V shed 3 bases and J 4 bases; nucleotides not matched to a gene: 9. The CDR3: CATSRDRQGTYNEQFF. The CDR3 DNA reads TGTGCCACCAGCAGGGACAGACAGGGAACTTACAATGAGCAGTTCTTC.

This clonotype appeared many times. The rearrangement uses TRBV6-5 and TRBJ2-3; D is undetermined. This CDR3 region has 14 residues. CDR1 is MNHEY and CDR2 is SVGAGI in the germline V gene. V shed 2 bases and J shed 6 bases, with 12 bases lying between them. The CDR3, as DNA: TGTGCCAGCAGTTACCCCGGCCTCAGTGATACGCAGTATTTT. It translates to CASSYPGLSDTQYF.